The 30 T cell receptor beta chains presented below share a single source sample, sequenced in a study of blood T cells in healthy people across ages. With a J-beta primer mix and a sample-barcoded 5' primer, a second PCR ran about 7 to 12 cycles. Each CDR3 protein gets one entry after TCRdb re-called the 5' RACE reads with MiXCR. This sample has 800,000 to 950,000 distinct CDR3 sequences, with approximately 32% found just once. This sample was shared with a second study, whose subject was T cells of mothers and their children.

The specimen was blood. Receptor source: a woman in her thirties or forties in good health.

The CDR3 DNA is TGTGCCAGCAGTATCTCGGGACTAGCTTTTGAGCAGTACTTC. Translating it yields CASSISGLAFEQYF. The rearrangement links TRBV28 to TRBJ2-5, with 9 bases aligning to TRBD2. Germline CDR1 and CDR2: MDHEN and SYDVKM. V dropped 5 bases and J dropped 11; count of bases not matched to a gene: 12. The CDR3 covers 14 residues.

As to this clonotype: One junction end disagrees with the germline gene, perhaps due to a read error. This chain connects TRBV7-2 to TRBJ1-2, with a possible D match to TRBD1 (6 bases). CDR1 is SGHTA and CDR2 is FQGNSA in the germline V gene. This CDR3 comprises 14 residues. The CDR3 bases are TGTGCCGGCAGCGGGAACAGGGTTAGCTATGGCTACACCTTC. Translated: CAGSGNRVSYGYTF.

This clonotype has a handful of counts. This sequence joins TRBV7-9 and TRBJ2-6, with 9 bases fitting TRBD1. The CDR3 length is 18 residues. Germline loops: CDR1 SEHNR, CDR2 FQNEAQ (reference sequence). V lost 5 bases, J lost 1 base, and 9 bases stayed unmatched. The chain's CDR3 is CASSPSGTGRSGANVLTF. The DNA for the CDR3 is TGTGCCAGCAGCCCCTCCGGGACAGGGAGGTCTGGGGCCAACGTCCTGACTTTC.

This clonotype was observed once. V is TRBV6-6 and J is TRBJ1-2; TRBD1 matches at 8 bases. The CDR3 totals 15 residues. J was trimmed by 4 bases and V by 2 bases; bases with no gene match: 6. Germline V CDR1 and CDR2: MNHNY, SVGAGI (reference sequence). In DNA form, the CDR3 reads TGTGCCAGCAGTTACAACGGACAGGGTCGCTATGGCTACACCTTC. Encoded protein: CASSYNGQGRYGYTF.

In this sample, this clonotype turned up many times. CDR3 loop: CASSESGGNYEQYF. The CDR3 DNA reads as TGCGCCAGCAGCGAAAGCGGGGGGAACTACGAGCAGTACTTC. The chain uses TRBV5-1 and TRBJ2-7, with 9 bases matching TRBD2. CDR3 length equals 14 residues. The J segment lost 3 bases and the V segment lost 4 bases, leaving 5 bases of the junction unmatched. The V gene's germline CDR1 is SGHRS and CDR2 YFSETQ.

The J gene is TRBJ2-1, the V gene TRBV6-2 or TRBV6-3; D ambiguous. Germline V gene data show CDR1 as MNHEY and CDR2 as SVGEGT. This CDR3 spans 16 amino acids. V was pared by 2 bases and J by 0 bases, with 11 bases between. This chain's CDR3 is CASSYGSDSSYNEQFF. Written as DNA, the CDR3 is TGTGCCAGCAGTTACGGTTCCGATAGCTCCTACAATGAGCAGTTCTTC.

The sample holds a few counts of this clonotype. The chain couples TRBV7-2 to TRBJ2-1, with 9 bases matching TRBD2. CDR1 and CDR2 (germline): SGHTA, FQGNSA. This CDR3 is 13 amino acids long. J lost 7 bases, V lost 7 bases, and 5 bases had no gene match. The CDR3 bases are TGTGCCAGCAACGACGGACTAGCGAATGAGCAGTTCTTC. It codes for CASNDGLANEQFF.

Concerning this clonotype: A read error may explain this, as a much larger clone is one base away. Here the CDR3 reads CAGGVSGTNVLTF. For the CDR3, the DNA is TGCGCAGGGGGGGTTTCTGGGACCAACGTCCTGACTTTC. This chain joins TRBV12-3 or TRBV12-4 and TRBJ2-6, with D perhaps TRBD1 or TRBD2 (7 bases each). This CDR3 has 13 amino acids.

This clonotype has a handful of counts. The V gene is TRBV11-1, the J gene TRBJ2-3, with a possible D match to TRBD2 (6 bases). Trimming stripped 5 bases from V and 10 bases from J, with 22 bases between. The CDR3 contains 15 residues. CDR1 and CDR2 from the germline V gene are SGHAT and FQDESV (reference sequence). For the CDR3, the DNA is TGTGCCAGCAGCCCAGCATACAGCGGGCGGATAGCGCAGTATTTT. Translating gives CASSPAYSGRIAQYF.

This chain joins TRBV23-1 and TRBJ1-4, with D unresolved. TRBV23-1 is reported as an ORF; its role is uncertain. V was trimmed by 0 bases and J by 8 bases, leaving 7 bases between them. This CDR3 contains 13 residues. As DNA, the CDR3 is TGCGCCAGCAGTCAATCATCGGAGGAAAAACTGTTTTTT. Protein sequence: CASSQSSEEKLFF.

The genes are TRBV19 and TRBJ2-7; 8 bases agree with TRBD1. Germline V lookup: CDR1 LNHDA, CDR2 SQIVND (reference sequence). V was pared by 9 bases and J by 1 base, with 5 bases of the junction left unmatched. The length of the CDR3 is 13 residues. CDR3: CASGTGTSYEQYF. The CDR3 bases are TGTGCCAGCGGGACAGGAACATCCTACGAGCAGTACTTC.

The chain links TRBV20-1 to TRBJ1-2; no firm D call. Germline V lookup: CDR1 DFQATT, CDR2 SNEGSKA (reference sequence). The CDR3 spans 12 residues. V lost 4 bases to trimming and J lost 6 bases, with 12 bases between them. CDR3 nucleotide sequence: TGCAGTGCTATGGGTGGACCTAATGGCTACACCTTC. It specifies CSAMGGPNGYTF.

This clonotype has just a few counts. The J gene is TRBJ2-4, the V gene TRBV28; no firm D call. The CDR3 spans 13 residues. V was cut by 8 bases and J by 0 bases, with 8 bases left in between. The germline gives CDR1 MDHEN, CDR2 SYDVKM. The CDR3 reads CASRPQAKNIQYF. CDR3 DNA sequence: TGTGCCAGCCGCCCCCAAGCCAAAAACATTCAGTACTTC.

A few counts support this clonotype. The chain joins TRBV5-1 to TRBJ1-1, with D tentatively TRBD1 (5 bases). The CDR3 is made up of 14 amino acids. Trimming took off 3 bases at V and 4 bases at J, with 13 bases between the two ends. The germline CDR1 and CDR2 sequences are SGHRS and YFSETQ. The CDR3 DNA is TGCGCCAGCAGCTCACCGGGACGGGGCACTGAAGCTTTCTTT. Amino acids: CASSSPGRGTEAFF.

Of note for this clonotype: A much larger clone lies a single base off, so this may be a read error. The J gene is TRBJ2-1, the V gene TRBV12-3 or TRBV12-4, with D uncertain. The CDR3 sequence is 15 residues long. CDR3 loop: CASSRRRNFNNGQFF. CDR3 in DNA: TGTGCCAGCAGCCGCCGACGGAATTTCAACAATGGGCAGTTCTTC.

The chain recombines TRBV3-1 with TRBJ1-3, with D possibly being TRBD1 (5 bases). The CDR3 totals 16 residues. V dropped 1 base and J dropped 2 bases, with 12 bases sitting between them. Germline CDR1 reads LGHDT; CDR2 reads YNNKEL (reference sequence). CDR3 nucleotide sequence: TGTGCCAGCAGCCAAGGTCGGGGCTCGGCTGGAAACACCATATATTTT. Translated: CASSQGRGSAGNTIYF.

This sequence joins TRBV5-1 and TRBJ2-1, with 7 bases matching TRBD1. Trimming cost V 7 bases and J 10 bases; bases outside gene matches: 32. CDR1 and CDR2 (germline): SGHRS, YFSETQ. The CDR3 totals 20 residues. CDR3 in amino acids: CASRQDARSVFRGFSYEQFF. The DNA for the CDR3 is TGCGCCAGCCGTCAGGATGCGAGATCCGTGTTCAGGGGGTTCTCCTACGAGCAGTTCTTC.

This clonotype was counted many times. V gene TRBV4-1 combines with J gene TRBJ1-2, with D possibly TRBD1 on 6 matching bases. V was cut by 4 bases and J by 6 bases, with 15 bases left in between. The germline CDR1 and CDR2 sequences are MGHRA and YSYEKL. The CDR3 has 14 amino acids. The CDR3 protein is CASSLQQGGDGYTF. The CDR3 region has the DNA TGCGCCAGCAGCCTTCAACAGGGCGGGGATGGCTACACCTTC.

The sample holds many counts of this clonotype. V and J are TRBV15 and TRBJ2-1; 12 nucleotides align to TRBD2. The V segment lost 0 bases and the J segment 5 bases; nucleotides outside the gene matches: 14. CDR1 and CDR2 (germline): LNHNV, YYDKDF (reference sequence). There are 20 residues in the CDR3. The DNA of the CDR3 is TGTGCCACCAGCAGAGATAAGACTAGCGGGGGCCTCGGAGGGGACAATGAGCAGTTCTTC. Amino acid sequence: CATSRDKTSGGLGGDNEQFF.

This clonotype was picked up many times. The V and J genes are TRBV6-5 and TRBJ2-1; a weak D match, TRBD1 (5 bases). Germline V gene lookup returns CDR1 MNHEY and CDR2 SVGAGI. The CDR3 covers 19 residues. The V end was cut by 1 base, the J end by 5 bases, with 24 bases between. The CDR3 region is CASSYFNNRLEIGNNEQFF. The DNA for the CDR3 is TGTGCCAGCAGTTACTTTAACAACAGGCTGGAGATCGGCAACAATGAGCAGTTCTTC.

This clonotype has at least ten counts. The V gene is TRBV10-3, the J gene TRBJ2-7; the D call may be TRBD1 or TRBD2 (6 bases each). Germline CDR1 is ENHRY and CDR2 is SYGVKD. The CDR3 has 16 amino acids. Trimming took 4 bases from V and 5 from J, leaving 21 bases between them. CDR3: CAISGSQKGGRDEQYF. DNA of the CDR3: TGTGCCATCAGTGGATCCCAGAAAGGGGGGCGCGACGAGCAGTACTTC.

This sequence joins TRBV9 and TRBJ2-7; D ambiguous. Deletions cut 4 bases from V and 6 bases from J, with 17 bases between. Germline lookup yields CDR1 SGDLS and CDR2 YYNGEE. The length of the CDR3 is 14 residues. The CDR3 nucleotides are TGTGCCAGCAGCCCCCACCTTTCGGACGGCGAGCAGTACTTC. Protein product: CASSPHLSDGEQYF.

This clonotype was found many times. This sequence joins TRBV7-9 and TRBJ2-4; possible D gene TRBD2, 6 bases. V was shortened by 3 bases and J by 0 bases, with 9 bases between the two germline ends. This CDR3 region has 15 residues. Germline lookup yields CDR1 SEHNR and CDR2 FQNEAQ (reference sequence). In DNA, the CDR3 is TGTGCCAGCAGCTTCGGGGGTATAGCCAAAAACATTCAGTACTTC. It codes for CASSFGGIAKNIQYF.

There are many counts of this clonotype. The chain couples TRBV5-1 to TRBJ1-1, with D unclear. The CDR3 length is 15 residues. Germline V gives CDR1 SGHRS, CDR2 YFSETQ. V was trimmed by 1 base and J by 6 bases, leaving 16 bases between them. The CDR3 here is CASSLHRSSEAEAFF. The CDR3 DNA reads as TGCGCCAGCAGCTTGCACCGGAGTTCGGAGGCTGAAGCTTTCTTT.

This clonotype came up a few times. CDR3: CSVEGGGQETQYF. The CDR3 bases are TGCAGCGTTGAAGGCGGGGGACAAGAGACCCAGTACTTC. V and J are TRBV29-1 and TRBJ2-5; TRBD2 agrees at 7 bases. The length of the CDR3 is 13 residues. The V and J ends lost 1 base and 2 bases, in that order; junction bases with no gene match: 1. From germline, CDR1 is SQVTM and CDR2 ANQGSEA.

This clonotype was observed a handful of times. The CDR3 is CAWSGGSGNSPLHF. CDR3 nucleotide sequence: TGTGCCTGGAGTGGGGGCAGTGGAAATTCACCCCTCCACTTT. V gene TRBV30 combines with J gene TRBJ1-6; maybe TRBD1 (5 bases). From germline, CDR1 is GTSNPN and CDR2 SVGIG (reference sequence). Trimming shortened V by 1 base and J by 7 bases, and 11 bases separated the two germline ends. CDR3 length equals 14 residues. Using reference TRBV30 and TRBJ1-6 for the parts outside the CDR3, the full variable domain is SQTIHQWPATLVQPVGSPLSLECTVEGTSNPNLYWYRQAAGRGLQLLFYSVGIGQISSEVPQNLSASRPQDRQFILSSKKLLLSDSGFYLCAWSGGSGNSPLHFGNGTRLTVT.

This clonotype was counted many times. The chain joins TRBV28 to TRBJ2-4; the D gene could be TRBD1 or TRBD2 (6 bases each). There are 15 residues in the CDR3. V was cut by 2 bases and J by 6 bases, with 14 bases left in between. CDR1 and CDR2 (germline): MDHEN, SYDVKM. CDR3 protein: CASSLGGQGRNIQYF. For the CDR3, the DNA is TGTGCCAGCAGTTTAGGGGGGCAGGGGCGAAACATTCAGTACTTC.

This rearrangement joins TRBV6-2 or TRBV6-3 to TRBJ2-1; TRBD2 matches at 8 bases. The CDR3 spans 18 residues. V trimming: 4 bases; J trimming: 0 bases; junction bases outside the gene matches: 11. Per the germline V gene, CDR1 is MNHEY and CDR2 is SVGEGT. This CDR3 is CASSFSPRAGGSYNEQFF. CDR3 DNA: TGTGCCAGCAGTTTCTCACCCAGGGCGGGGGGCTCCTACAATGAGCAGTTCTTC.

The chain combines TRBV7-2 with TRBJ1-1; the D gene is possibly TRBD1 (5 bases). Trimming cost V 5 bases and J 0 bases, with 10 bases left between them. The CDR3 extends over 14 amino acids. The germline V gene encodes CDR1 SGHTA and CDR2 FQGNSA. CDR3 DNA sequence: TGTGCCAGCAGCCAGGGATTCATGAACACTGAAGCTTTCTTT. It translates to CASSQGFMNTEAFF. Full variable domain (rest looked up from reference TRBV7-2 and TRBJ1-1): GAGVSQSPSNKVTEKGKDVELRCDPISGHTALYWYRQSLGQGLEFLIYFQGNSAPDKSGLPSDRFSAERTGGSVSTLTIQRTQQEDSAVYLCASSQGFMNTEAFFGQGTRLTVV.

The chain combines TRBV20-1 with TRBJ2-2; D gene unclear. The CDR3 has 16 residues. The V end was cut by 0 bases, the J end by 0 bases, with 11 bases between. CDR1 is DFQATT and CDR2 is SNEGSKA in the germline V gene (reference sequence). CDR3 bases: TGCAGTGCTAGAGATTTACAAATCGCGAACACCGGGGAGCTGTTTTTT. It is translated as CSARDLQIANTGELFF.